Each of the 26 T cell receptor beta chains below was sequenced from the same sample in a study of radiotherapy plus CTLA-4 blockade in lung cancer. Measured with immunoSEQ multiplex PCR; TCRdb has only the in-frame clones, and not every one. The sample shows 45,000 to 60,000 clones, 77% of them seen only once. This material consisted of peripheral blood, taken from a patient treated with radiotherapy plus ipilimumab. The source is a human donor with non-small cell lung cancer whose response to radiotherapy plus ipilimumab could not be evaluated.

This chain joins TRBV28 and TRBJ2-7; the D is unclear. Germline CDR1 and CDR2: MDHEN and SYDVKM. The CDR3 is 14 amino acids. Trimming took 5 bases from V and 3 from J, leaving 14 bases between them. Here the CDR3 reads CASSLNIPLYEQYF. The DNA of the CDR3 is TGTGCCAGCAGTCTCAACATTCCCCTCTACGAGCAGTACTTC.

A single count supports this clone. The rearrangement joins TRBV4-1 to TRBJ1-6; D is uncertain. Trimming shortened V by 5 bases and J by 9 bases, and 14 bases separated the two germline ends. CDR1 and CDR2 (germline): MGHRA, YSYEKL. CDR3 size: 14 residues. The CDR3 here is CASSSSGPISPLHF. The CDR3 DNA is TGCGCCAGCAGCTCCAGTGGGCCAATTTCACCCCTCCACTTT.

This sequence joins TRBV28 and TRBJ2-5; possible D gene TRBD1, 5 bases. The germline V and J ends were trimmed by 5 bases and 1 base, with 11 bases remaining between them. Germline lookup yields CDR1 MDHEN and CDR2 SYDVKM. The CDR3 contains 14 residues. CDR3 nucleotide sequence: TGTGCCAGCAGTCCCACAGGTCTCCAAGAGACCCAGTACTTC. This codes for CASSPTGLQETQYF.

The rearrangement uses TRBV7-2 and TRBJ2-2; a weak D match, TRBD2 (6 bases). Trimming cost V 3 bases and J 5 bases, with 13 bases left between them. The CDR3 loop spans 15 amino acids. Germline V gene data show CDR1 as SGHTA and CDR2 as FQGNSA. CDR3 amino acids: CASSFKGRDTGELFF. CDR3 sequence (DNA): TGTGCCAGCAGCTTTAAGGGGCGGGATACCGGGGAGCTGTTTTTT.

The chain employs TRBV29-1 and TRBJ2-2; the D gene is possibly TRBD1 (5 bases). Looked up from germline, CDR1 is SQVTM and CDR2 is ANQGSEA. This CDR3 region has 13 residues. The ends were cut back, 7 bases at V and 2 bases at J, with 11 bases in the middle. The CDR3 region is CSARTRNTGELFF. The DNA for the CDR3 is TGCAGCGCACGGACACGCAACACCGGGGAGCTGTTTTTT.

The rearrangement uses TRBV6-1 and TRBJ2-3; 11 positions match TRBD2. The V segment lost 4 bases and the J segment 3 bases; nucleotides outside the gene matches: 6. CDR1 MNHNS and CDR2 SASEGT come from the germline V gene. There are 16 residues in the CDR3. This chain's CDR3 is CASSALAGGLTDTQYF. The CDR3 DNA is TGTGCCAGCAGTGCCTTAGCGGGGGGGCTAACAGATACGCAGTATTTT.

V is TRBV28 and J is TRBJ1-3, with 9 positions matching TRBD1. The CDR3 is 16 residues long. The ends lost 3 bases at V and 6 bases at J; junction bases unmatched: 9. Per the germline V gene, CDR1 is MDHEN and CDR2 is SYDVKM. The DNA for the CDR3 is TGTGCCAGCAGTTTCCAACAGGGGGCAGGGGAAAACACCATATATTTT. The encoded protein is CASSFQQGAGENTIYF.

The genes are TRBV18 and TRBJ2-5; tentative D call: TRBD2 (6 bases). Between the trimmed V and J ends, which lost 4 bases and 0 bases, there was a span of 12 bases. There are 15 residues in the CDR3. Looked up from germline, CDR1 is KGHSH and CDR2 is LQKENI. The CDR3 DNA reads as TGTGCCAGCTCACTTTGGGACTGGAACCAAGAGACCCAGTACTTC. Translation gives CASSLWDWNQETQYF.

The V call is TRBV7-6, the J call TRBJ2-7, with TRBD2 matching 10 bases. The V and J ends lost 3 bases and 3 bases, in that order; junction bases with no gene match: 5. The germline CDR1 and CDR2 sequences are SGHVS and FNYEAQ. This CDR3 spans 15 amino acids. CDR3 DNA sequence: TGTGCCAGCAGCTTTAGCGGGGGGACGAACTACGAGCAGTACTTC. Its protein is CASSFSGGTNYEQYF.

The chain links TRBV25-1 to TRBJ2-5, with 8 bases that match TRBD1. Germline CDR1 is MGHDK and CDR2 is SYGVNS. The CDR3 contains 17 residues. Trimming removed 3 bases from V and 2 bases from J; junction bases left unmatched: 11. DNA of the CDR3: TGTGCCAGCAGTGATTCATTCCATCAGGGGGCTCAAGAGACCCAGTACTTC. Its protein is CASSDSFHQGAQETQYF.

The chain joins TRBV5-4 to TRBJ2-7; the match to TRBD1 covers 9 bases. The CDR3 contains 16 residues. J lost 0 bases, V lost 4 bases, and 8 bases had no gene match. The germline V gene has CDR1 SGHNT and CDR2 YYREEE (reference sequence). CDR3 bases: TGTGCCAGCAGCGGGGCCCGGACAGGGGCCTCCTACGAGCAGTACTTC. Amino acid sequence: CASSGARTGASYEQYF.

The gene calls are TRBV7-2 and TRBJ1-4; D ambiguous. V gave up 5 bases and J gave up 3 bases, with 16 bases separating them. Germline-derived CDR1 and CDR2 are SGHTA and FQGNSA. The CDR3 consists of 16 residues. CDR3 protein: CASSTHGGPSNEKLFF. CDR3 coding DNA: TGTGCCAGCAGCACCCACGGAGGACCCTCTAATGAAAAACTGTTTTTT.

This chain's CDR3 is CASSLGLAGKMVSQYF. The CDR3, as DNA: TGTGCCAGCAGCTTGGGCCTAGCGGGGAAAATGGTGTCCCAGTACTTC. V is TRBV5-8 and J is TRBJ2-5, with TRBD2 identical over 9 bases. From germline, CDR1 is SGHTS and CDR2 YDEGEE. This CDR3 has 16 residues. V lost 0 bases to trimming and J lost 9 bases; unmatched junction nucleotides: 12.

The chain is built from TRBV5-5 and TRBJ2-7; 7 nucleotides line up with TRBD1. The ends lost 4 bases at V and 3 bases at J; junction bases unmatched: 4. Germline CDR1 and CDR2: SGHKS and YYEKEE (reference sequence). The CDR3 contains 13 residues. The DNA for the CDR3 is TGTGCCAGCAGCCCGGGACAGTTCTACGAGCAGTACTTC. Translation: CASSPGQFYEQYF. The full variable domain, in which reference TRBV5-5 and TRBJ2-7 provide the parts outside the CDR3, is DAGVTQSPTHLIKTRGQQVTLRCSPISGHKSVSWYQQVLGQGPQFIFQYYEKEERGRGNFPDRFSARQFPNYSSELNVNALLLGDSALYLCASSPGQFYEQYFGPGTRLTVT.

CDR3 DNA: TGCGCCAGCAGCTCGGACAGGGGTTTTGCTACGCAGTATTTT. This codes for CASSSDRGFATQYF. V and J are TRBV5-1 and TRBJ2-3; the match to TRBD1 covers 9 bases. There are 14 residues in the CDR3. Trimming took 3 bases from V and 8 from J; bases not matched to a gene: 7. From germline, CDR1 is SGHRS and CDR2 YFSETQ.

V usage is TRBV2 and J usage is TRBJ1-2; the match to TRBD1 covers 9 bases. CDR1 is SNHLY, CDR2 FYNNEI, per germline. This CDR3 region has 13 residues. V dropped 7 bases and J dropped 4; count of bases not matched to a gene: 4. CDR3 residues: CASMGQGGYGYTF. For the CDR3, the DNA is TGTGCCAGCATGGGACAGGGAGGCTATGGCTACACCTTC.

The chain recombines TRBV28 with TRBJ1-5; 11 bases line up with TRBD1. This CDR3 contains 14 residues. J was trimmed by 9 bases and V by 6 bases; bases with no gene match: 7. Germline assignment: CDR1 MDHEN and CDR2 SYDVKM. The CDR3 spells CASRGGTGGAPQHF. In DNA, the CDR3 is TGTGCCAGCAGGGGAGGGACAGGGGGAGCGCCCCAGCATTTT.

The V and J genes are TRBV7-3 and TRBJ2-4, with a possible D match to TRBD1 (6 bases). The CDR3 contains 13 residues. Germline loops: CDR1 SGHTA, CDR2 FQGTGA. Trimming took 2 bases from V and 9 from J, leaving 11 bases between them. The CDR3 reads CASSLQEDSIQYF. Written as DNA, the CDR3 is TGTGCCAGCAGCTTACAAGAGGACAGCATTCAGTACTTC.

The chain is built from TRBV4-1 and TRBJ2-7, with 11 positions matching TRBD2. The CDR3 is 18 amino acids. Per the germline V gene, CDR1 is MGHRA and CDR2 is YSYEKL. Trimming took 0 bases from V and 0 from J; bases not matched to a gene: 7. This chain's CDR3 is CASSQDHGTSGYSYEQYF. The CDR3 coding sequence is TGCGCCAGCAGCCAAGATCACGGGACTAGCGGATACTCCTACGAGCAGTACTTC.

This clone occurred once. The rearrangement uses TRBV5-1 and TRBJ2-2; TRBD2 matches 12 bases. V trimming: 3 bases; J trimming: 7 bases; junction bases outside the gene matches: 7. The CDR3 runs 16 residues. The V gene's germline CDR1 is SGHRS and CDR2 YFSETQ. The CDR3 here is CASSSLAGGPGGELFF. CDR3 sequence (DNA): TGCGCCAGCAGCTCCCTAGCGGGAGGGCCGGGCGGGGAGCTGTTTTTT.

The CDR3 region is CASSDSSRGTEAFF. The CDR3 DNA reads TGTGCCAGCAGTGACTCGAGTAGGGGGACTGAAGCTTTCTTT. The genes are TRBV6-4 and TRBJ1-1, with D perhaps matching TRBD1 (6 bases). This CDR3 spans 14 amino acids. Germline loops: CDR1 MRHNA, CDR2 SNTAGT. V was clipped by 0 bases and J by 5 bases, with 10 bases between them.

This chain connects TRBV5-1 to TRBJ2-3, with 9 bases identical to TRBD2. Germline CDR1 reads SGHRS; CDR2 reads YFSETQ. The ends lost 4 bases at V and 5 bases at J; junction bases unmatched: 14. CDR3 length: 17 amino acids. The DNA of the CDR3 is TGCGCCAGCAGCCCTGGGGTAGCGGGGGCCGGTGGAGATACGCAGTATTTT. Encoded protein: CASSPGVAGAGGDTQYF.

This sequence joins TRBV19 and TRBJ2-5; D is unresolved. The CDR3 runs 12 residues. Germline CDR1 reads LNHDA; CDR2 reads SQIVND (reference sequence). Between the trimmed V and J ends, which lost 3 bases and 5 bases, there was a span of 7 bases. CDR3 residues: CASSITEETQYF. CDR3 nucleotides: TGTGCCAGTAGTATTACTGAGGAGACCCAGTACTTC.

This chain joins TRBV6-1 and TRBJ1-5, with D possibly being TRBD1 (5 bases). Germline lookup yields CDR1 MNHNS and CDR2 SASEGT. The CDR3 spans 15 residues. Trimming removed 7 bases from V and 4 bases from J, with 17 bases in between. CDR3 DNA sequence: TGTGCCAGCATGGAGGGAAGGGGACTGAATCAGCCCCAGCATTTT. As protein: CASMEGRGLNQPQHF.

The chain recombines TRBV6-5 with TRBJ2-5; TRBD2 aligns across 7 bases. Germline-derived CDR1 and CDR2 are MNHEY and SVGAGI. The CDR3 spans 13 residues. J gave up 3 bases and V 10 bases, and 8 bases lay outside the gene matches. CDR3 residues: CATRRRGKETQYF. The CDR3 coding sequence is TGTGCCACCCGTAGGCGGGGGAAAGAGACCCAGTACTTC.

Here the CDR3 reads CASSQSTSGVRGELFF. The CDR3 DNA reads as TGTGCCAGCAGCCAATCCACTAGCGGGGTTCGGGGGGAGCTGTTTTTT. The chain has TRBV4-2 and TRBJ2-2, with 10 nucleotides matching TRBD2. CDR1 and CDR2 (germline): LGHNA, YNFKEQ. The CDR3 extends over 16 amino acids. V shed 2 bases and J 8 bases; nucleotides not matched to a gene: 8.